This T cell receptor beta chain comes out of a study of long-term antiretroviral therapy in people with HIV. Study-wide results and limits: There were no data on ART adherence, viral resistance or therapy changes, a gap that limits inferences about post-ART repertoire changes. Repertoires from HIV showed CDR3 length ranges narrower than those of controls.

The content of samples before DNA extraction was roughly 0.9-11 million cryopreserved PBMC. Trimming left V 2 bases short and J 4 bases short, with 11 bases between. Germline-derived CDR1 and CDR2 are LNHNV and YYDKDF (reference sequence). There are 14 residues in the CDR3. Researchers ran immunoSEQ v3.0 at survey level. Sequencing aimed to cover about 40,000-50,000 T-cell genomes per sample. Method: immunoSEQ multiplex PCR; TCRdb's copy keeps in-frame clones and lacks some. The sample carries roughly 20,000 clones, around three quarters recorded once. A note on this clone: Its antigen is not identified.

The sequences come from unsorted PBMCs, collected 0.2 years after starting antiretroviral therapy. The source of this sequence is a woman in her forties with HIV. V gene TRBV15 combines with J gene TRBJ1-1; no firm D call. The CDR3 nucleotides are TGTGCCACCAGCAGAAATACCCTTGCCACTGAAGCTTTCTTT. Its protein is CATSRNTLATEAFF.